Below are 11 T cell receptor beta chains sequenced from a single sample in a study of patients and donors after allogeneic stem cell transplantation. TCRdb independently ran MiXCR on the RT-PCR reads; one entry per CDR3 protein. The table includes about a million distinct CDR3 sequences, around 17% detected once. The sequenced material came from blood, either unsorted or a sorted T cell fraction (not recorded which). These receptors were obtained from a human donor who was either an allogeneic HSCT recipient or a stem cell or donor lymphocyte infusion donor (not recorded which). It is not recorded whose cells these are; they may come from a transplant donor.

V and J are TRBV4-1 and TRBJ2-7; either TRBD1 or TRBD2 may fit D (5 bases each). Germline V gene lookup returns CDR1 MGHRA and CDR2 YSYEKL. V lost 2 bases and J 4 bases, leaving 15 bases between the germline ends. The CDR3 runs to 15 residues. The CDR3 is CASSQRHPGQYEQYF. The CDR3 coding sequence is TGCGCCAGCAGCCAACGACATCCGGGGCAGTACGAGCAGTACTTC.

The J gene is TRBJ1-1, the V gene TRBV5-1; the D is unclear. Germline V gene data show CDR1 as SGHRS and CDR2 as YFSETQ. V was pared by 3 bases and J by 3 bases, with 15 bases between. The CDR3 covers 15 residues. In DNA form, the CDR3 reads TGCGCCAGCAGCTATGGAGGGTCGCTGTACACTGAAGCTTTCTTT. This codes for CASSYGGSLYTEAFF.

This clonotype was counted only a few times. This chain links TRBV9 with TRBJ2-1, with TRBD2 matching over 11 bases. The junction had 8 bases not matched to a gene; V was cut back by 4 bases and J by 5 bases. The CDR3 extends over 16 amino acids. Germline-derived CDR1 and CDR2 are SGDLS and YYNGEE. CDR3 amino acids: CASSRVLAGGHNEQFF. DNA of the CDR3: TGTGCCAGCAGCCGGGTGCTAGCGGGGGGCCACAATGAGCAGTTCTTC.

This clonotype was seen a handful of times. The J gene is TRBJ1-6, the V gene TRBV12-3 or TRBV12-4, with D perhaps matching TRBD1 (5 bases). V lost 2 bases to trimming and J lost 9 bases, with 11 bases between them. The CDR3 totals 14 residues. In DNA form, the CDR3 reads TGTGCCAGCAGTTTAATGCAGGGTGGTTCACCCCTCCACTTT. Translation gives CASSLMQGGSPLHF.

This clonotype was detected ten times or more. The rearrangement uses TRBV12-3 or TRBV12-4 and TRBJ2-3, with 11 bases lining up with TRBD2. This CDR3 has 15 amino acids. The trim removed 5 bases at V and 4 bases at J, leaving 5 bases unmatched. CDR3 bases: TGTGCCAGCAGTCATCCGGGACTAGCGGCAGATACGCAGTATTTT. Translating gives CASSHPGLAADTQYF.

This clonotype was counted a few times. The J gene is TRBJ2-7, the V gene TRBV7-8, with D unresolved. V was shortened by 4 bases and J by 3 bases, with 10 bases between the two germline ends. Germline CDR1 and CDR2: SGHVS and FQNEAQ. The CDR3 sequence is 13 residues long. The CDR3 DNA reads TGTGCCAGCAGCTCGCCCCCTGGCTACGAGCAGTACTTC. Amino acid sequence: CASSSPPGYEQYF.

This chain uses TRBV20-1 with TRBJ2-5; D perhaps matches TRBD2 (6 bases). This CDR3 is built from 14 residues. Germline V gene sequence: CDR1 DFQATT, CDR2 SNEGSKA (reference sequence). Trimming cost V 5 bases and J 5 bases, with 18 bases left between them. In nucleotides, the CDR3 is TGCAGTGCTCCCTCACAACCTCGGGGGGAGACCCAGTACTTC. It codes for CSAPSQPRGETQYF.

The J gene is TRBJ1-1, the V gene TRBV20-1, with TRBD1 matching 8 bases. Trimming took 2 bases from V and 0 from J; bases not matched to a gene: 11. Germline CDR1 is DFQATT and CDR2 is SNEGSKA (reference sequence). The CDR3 length is 17 residues. CDR3 protein: CSARRAGGDGLNTEAFF. In DNA form, the CDR3 reads TGCAGTGCTAGAAGGGCAGGGGGCGATGGTTTGAACACTGAAGCTTTCTTT.

Here the CDR3 reads CASSYTHPSSPLHF. The CDR3 nucleotides are TGTGCCAGCAGCTACACTCACCCCTCTTCACCCCTCCACTTT. The gene calls are TRBV27 and TRBJ1-6; D call uncertain. The CDR3 has 14 residues. The germline gives CDR1 MNHEY, CDR2 SMNVEV (reference sequence). With 6 bases removed from V and 9 bases from J, the gap between germline ends came to 15 bases.

CDR3 sequence (DNA): TGTGCCAGCAGCCATACCCGGACCGGGGAGCTGTTTTTT. Translating it yields CASSHTRTGELFF. The rearrangement uses TRBV7-9 and TRBJ2-2; D gene uncertain. Germline loops: CDR1 SEHNR, CDR2 FQNEAQ (reference sequence). With 5 bases removed from V and 5 bases from J, the gap between germline ends came to 9 bases. This CDR3 has 13 amino acids.

This clonotype turned up a few times. This chain joins TRBV7-6 and TRBJ2-7; TRBD1 agrees at 8 bases. Germline V gene sequence: CDR1 SGHVS, CDR2 FNYEAQ. This CDR3 is 15 amino acids long. With V trimmed by 5 bases and J by 0 bases, 6 bases remained unmatched. CDR3 sequence: CASSSRQGNSYEQYF. CDR3 nucleotides: TGTGCCAGCAGCAGCCGACAGGGGAACTCCTACGAGCAGTACTTC.